The 7 T cell receptor beta chains listed next were all sequenced from one sample in a study of blood T cell repertoires in COVID-19 (dated by TCRdb to 2020 to 2021). Libraries were built with the immunoSEQ multiplex PCR assay. The immuneACCESS repertoire file appears here via TCRdb, limited to in-frame rearrangements. These files lack a portion of the clones; in checked studies, under half of the deficit traces to unresolved V genes, and the cause of the others is not known. For this sample the table gives under 200,000 clones, of which about 80% were detected only once. The ten largest make up about 5% of the sample. The sample comprised PBMCs or T cells enriched from blood (not recorded which). The receptor source for this set is a woman aged 55-75 years with acute COVID-19.

Note on this clone: Germline and junction disagree at one end, which may indicate a read error. The chain couples TRBV24-1 to TRBJ2-5, with a tentative D call TRBD1 (5 bases). CDR3 length: 11 amino acids. Germline CDR1 is KGHDR and CDR2 is SFDVKD. The CDR3 DNA reads TGTGCCACCAGTGATGGTACAGGAATGGACTTC. It is translated as CATSDGTGMDF.

The chain combines TRBV10-3 with TRBJ1-4; D is perhaps TRBD1 (6 bases). Germline V lookup: CDR1 ENHRY, CDR2 SYGVKD. The CDR3 loop spans 12 amino acids. Trimming took off 10 bases at V and 7 bases at J, with 13 bases between the two ends. CDR3 region: CATRQVGEKLFF. Written as DNA, the CDR3 is TGTGCCACCCGACAGGTGGGTGAAAAACTGTTTTTT.

The chain joins TRBV5-4 to TRBJ1-1; 7 nucleotides agree with TRBD1. Germline CDR1 reads SGHNT; CDR2 reads YYREEE (reference sequence). V shed 0 bases, J shed 6 bases, and the junction held 8 bases outside the gene matches. The CDR3 extends over 15 amino acids. The CDR3 reads CASSLGQGLDSEAFF. The CDR3 DNA follows: TGTGCCAGCAGCTTGGGACAGGGCCTGGACTCTGAAGCTTTCTTT.

The chain joins TRBV6-4 to TRBJ2-7, with D possibly TRBD2 on 7 matching bases. The CDR3 covers 12 residues. V dropped 7 bases and J dropped 6 bases, with 13 bases sitting between them. Germline lookup yields CDR1 MRHNA and CDR2 SNTAGT. This chain's CDR3 is CASIRGGAEQYV. CDR3 DNA: TGTGCCAGCATCCGAGGGGGGGCCGAGCAGTACGTC.

The chain is built from TRBV3-1 (or the pseudogene TRBV3-2) and TRBJ2-4; 10 nucleotides match TRBD2. The CDR3 has 18 amino acids. The germline CDR1 and CDR2 sequences are LGHDT and YNNKEL (reference sequence). The V and J ends lost 0 bases and 6 bases, in that order; junction bases with no gene match: 11. CDR3 bases: TGTGCCAGCAGCCAAGAACTAAGCGGGAGGGTTAAAGGAAACATTCAGTACTTC. This gives the protein CASSQELSGRVKGNIQYF.

The genes are TRBV5-4 and TRBJ2-1; no clear D gene. CDR3 length: 16 amino acids. CDR1 SGHNT and CDR2 YYREEE come from the germline V gene (reference sequence). V lost 1 base and J 0 bases, leaving 11 bases between the germline ends. The DNA of the CDR3 is TGTGCCAGCAGCTTGAACGGCGGATCCTCCTACAATGAGCAGTTCTTC. Its protein product is CASSLNGGSSYNEQFF.

This clone turned up a few times. This sequence joins TRBV30 and TRBJ1-5; D not resolved. V shed 2 bases and J shed 1 base, with 6 bases lying between them. Germline lookup yields CDR1 GTSNPN and CDR2 SVGIG (reference sequence). This CDR3 is built from 13 residues. The CDR3 DNA reads TGTGCCTGGAGTAGCGGCAGCAATCAGCCCCAGCATTTT. This gives the protein CAWSSGSNQPQHF. Using reference TRBV30 and TRBJ1-5 for the parts outside the CDR3, the full variable domain is SQTIHQWPATLVQPVGSPLSLECTVEGTSNPNLYWYRQAAGRGLQLLFYSVGIGQISSEVPQNLSASRPQDRQFILSSKKLLLSDSGFYLCAWSSGSNQPQHFGDGTRLSIL.